This record concerns one T cell receptor (beta chain) sequence. What antigen it recognizes has not been identified. The record has no base qualities; no much larger clone is one base away. Using the deep immunoSEQ assay, TCR CDR3 regions were amplified from genomic DNA by multiplex PCR. Extracted genomic DNA from each cell subset was spread evenly across all wells of several immunoSEQ 96-well plates, with each plate serving as a replicate. Each replicate PCR for sorted subsets received roughly 200 ng genomic DNA, equal to 30,000 or so T cell genomes. The purified libraries were quantified using a Qubit 3.0 fluorometer, sized with a Bioanalyzer 2100, and then quantified again using the KAPA Library Quantification kit. Every immunoSEQ 96-well plate was sequenced on a dedicated single-read 150-cycle Illumina NextSeq 550 flow cell. Under the source paper's analysis protocol: Because the immunoSEQ output held only junctional sequences and lacked quality scores, the filtering could not match the filtering applied to full-length reads. Sequences were annotated with PyIR, a Python wrapper for IgBLAST v1.9, and V/J genes and CDR3 were assigned using IMGT germline references. Reads were filtered out if the reads had weak V/J assignments (E-value above 1e-6), no CDR3, stop codons, out-of-frame junctions, or ambiguous translated residues. A V3J clonotype was defined by an identical inferred V gene, J gene, and CDR3 amino acid sequence. Percentage overlap between repertoires was computed as shared unique clonotypes divided by the size of the smaller repertoire. Three approaches were used to assess repertoire richness: RTK rarefaction, the Chao1 estimator, and Recon v2.1 estimates of unobserved clonotypes. Generation probabilities were computed with OLGA for all TCRbeta clonotypes obtained by the gDNA method from a few donors. The clones in this table, taken by TCRdb from immuneACCESS, are in-frame only. Not every clone is retained; where verified, under half of the shortfall comes from an unresolved V gene, and the cause of the rest is unknown. V, J and clone size are those of that table, while D and trimming were read from the DNA. This sample lists about 1 million clones; about 75% were detected once. The ten largest clones add up to 1.4% of the sample.

The sample originates from a study of shared clonotypes between healthy human individuals (dated by TCRdb to between 2020 and 2021). In the study overall: The cohort included three men and a couple of women between 18 and 49 years of age. Blood TCR repertoires of a handful of healthy adults were deeply sequenced to estimate repertoire size and the extent of clonotype sharing between individuals. Different laboratories and diverse techniques were used to prepare libraries and sequence TCR repertoires, to increase sequencing depth and limit assay-specific biases. For each donor, CD4 naive and CD4 memory were each given three plates, CD8 naive was given two plates, and CD8 memory was given one plate. Per donor, leukapheresis produced somewhere between about 0.94 and 8.9 billion PBMCs.

Overall results and qualifications from the work: Sampling was limited to blood, and TCR repertoires in tissue likely differ from TCR repertoires in blood. Incomplete sequencing was indicated by rarefaction of sorted-subset datasets, despite the large sequencing depth. Clonotypes shared by all four sorted-subset donors showed higher generation probabilities than non-shared clonotypes. The small number of donors limited the genetic and exposure-history diversity represented. Pairwise subsampling indicated that sequencing depth was expected to affect the degree of clonotype sharing among donors. Naive subsets generally had larger estimated clonotype richness than memory subsets did. Across four donors, around 5% of naive CD4, roughly 3.5% of naive CD8, 2% to 2.5% of memory CD4, and 0.4% of memory CD8 clonotypes were shared.

Deletion took 2 bases off V and 7 bases off J, with a span of 17 bases between the germline ends. The germline V gene (reference sequence) gives CDR1 as GTSNPN and CDR2 as SVGIG. The CDR3 has 14 amino acids, counting the end cysteine and phenylalanine. Of the read, only the CDR3 DNA is kept; its 42 bases are in frame from base 1. Healthy HIV-negative adults with no recently reported acute infections or vaccinations were included as donors. Every donor was a Caucasian adult living in Nashville, Tennessee, USA. Magnetic negative selection was used to enrich CD4+ T cells, after which naive cells were positively selected on CD45RA and the negative fraction became the memory subset. Blood was obtained by leukapheresis, after which PBMCs were separated by Ficoll-Histopaque density gradient centrifugation and cryopreserved in liquid nitrogen vapor phase. Purity and quantity of every magnetically sorted T cell population were checked by analytical flow cytometry. From each sorted fraction, genomic DNA was isolated and quantified by UV absorbance on a Nanodrop 2000c.

Sequences were obtained from memory CD4+ T cells sorted from blood. The cell subset or site tag for this specimen amounts to: CD45RA-negative fraction. The receptor was isolated from a man between 18 and 35 years old in good health. The rearrangement combines TRBV30 with TRBJ1-2; the D gene cannot be named for sure. For the CDR3, the sequence is CAWSPAFLGLGYTF. At the DNA level, the sequence is TGTGCCTGGAGTCCTGCCTTCCTAGGACTTGGCTACACCTTC.